What follows are 2 T cell receptor beta chains derived from one specimen sequenced in a study of T-cell reconstitution after alpha-beta-depleted transplantation in children. Construction of the TCRbeta library involved unique molecular identifiers. One entry per CDR3 protein results from TCRdb running MiXCR on the PCR reads. This sample yields about 980,000 distinct CDR3 sequences, of which 25% to 35% are seen a single time; over 25% belongs to the top ten. Sequenced material: PBMCs, mostly from graft donor cells, taken 360 days after TCRalphabeta/CD19-depleted stem cell transplant. Receptors were obtained from a boy in the first two years of life who had a stem cell transplant for SCID, so the T cells may come from the graft donor.

This clonotype has only a few counts. The chain recombines TRBV28 with TRBJ1-1; D unresolved. CDR1 is MDHEN, CDR2 SYDVKM, per germline. The CDR3 covers 15 residues. Trimming took off 3 bases at V and 0 bases at J, with 11 bases between the two ends. CDR3 sequence reads: CASSFSRELNTEAFF. CDR3 nucleotide sequence: TGTGCCAGCAGTTTTTCACGGGAGCTGAACACTGAAGCTTTCTTT.

This clonotype has only a few counts. V gene TRBV5-5 combines with J gene TRBJ2-2, with no clear D. The CDR3 spans 13 residues. Trimming left V 4 bases short and J 6 bases short, with 10 bases between. Germline CDR1 is SGHKS and CDR2 is YYEKEE (reference sequence). The CDR3, as DNA: TGTGCCAGCAGCCCAAGGTTACCCGGGGAGCTGTTTTTT. This sequence encodes CASSPRLPGELFF.